Here is one T cell receptor (beta chain) with its context. TCRdb keeps only in-frame clones here, not all; method: immunoSEQ multiplex PCR. The sample lists 2 million to 2.5 million clones, 90% to 95% occurring once. This entry is derived from a study of shared clonotypes between healthy human individuals. The CDR3 consists of 12 residues. V shed 8 bases and J shed 4 bases, with 8 bases lying between them. The chain is built from TRBV6-7 and TRBJ2-2; D remains unclear. TRBV6-7 is assigned to the ORF class and has an uncertain function. The TCR was taken from a young man in good health. Some clones in this sample may be carry-over from other donors' samples. The sample was naive CD4+ T cells from PBMCs. The subset denotes: CD45RA+ positively selected. CDR3 protein: CASDVFTGELFF. CDR3 DNA sequence: TGTGCCAGCGACGTATTCACCGGGGAGCTGTTTTTT.